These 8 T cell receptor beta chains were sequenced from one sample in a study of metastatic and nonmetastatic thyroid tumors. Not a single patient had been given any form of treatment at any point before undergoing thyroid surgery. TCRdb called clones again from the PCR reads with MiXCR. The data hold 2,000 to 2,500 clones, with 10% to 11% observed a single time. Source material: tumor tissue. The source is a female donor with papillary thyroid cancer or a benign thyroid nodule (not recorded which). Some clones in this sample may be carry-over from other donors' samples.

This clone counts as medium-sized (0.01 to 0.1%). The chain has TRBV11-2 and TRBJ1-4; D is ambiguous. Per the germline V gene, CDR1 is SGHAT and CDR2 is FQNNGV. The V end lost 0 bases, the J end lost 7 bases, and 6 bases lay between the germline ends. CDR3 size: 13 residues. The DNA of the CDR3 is TGTGCCAGCAGCTTAGAGTTCCTTGAAAAACTGTTTTTT. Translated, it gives CASSLEFLEKLFF.

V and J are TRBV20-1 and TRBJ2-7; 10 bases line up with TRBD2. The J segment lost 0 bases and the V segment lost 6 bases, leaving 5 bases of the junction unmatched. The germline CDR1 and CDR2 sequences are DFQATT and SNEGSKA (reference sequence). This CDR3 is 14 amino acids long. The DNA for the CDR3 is TGCAGTGCGCGTACTAGCGGGAACTCCTACGAGCAGTACTTC. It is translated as CSARTSGNSYEQYF.

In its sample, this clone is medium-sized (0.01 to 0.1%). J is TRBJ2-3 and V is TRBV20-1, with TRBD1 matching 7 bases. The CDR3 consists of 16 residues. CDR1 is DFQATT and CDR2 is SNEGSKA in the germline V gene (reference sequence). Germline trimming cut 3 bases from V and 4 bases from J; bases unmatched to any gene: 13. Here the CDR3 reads CSAREQGPRVPDTQYF. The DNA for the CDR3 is TGCAGTGCTAGGGAACAGGGGCCGAGGGTTCCAGATACGCAGTATTTT.

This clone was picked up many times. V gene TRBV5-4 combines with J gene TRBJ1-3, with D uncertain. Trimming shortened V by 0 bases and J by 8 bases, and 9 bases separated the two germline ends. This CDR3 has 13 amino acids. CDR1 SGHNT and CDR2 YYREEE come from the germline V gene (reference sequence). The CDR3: CASSLGGADTIYF. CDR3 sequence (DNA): TGTGCCAGCAGCTTGGGTGGAGCGGACACCATATATTTT.

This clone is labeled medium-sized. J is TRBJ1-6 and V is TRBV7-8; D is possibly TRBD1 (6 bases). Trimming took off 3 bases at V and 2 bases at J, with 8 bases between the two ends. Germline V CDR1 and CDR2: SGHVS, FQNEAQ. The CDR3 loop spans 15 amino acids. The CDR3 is CASSFGDTYNSPLHF. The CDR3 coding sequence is TGTGCCAGCAGCTTTGGGGACACCTATAATTCACCCCTCCACTTT.

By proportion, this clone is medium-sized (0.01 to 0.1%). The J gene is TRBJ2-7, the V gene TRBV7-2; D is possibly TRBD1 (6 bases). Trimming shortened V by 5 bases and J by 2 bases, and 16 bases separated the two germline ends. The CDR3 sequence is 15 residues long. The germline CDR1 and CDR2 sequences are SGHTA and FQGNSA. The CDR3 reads CASSLSPGQAYEQYF. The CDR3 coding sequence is TGTGCCAGCAGCCTAAGCCCGGGACAAGCCTACGAGCAGTACTTC.

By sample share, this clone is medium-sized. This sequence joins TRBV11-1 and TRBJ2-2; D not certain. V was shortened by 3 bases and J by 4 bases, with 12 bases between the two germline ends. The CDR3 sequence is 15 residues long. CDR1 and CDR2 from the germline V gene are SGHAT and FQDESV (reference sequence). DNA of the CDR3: TGTGCCAGCAGCTTCTGGGGATCGGGCACCGGGGAGCTGTTTTTT. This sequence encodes CASSFWGSGTGELFF.

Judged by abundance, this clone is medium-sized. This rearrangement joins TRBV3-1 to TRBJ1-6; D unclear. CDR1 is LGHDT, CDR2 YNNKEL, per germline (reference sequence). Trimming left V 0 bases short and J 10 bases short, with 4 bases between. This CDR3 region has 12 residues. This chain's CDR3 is CASSQDFSPLHF. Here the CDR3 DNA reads TGTGCCAGCAGCCAAGATTTCTCACCCCTCCACTTT.